This is a list of T cell receptor beta chains from one sample in a study of blood T cells in healthy people across ages. TCRdb independently ran MiXCR on the 5' RACE reads; one entry per CDR3 protein. The sample yields about 1.6 million distinct CDR3 sequences, roughly 30% seen once. Specimen: blood. Receptor source: a woman in her twenties or thirties in good health. CDR3s include the opening cysteine and the closing phenylalanine or tryptophan. A D gene is named only where the DNA matches it firmly. Clone size is shown for a subset of rows, as once, few, many or a class of expanded clone.

j_gene	len	abundance	d_gene	v_gene	CDR3aa	CDR3nt
TRBJ1-6	14	few	.	TRBV18	CASSQDIVNSPLHF	TGTGCCAGCTCACAGGACATCGTCAATTCACCCCTCCACTTT
TRBJ1-6	15	.	.	TRBV20-1	CSASLGGPGGSPLHF	TGCAGTGCTAGTCTGGGCGGCCCAGGCGGTTCACCCCTCCACTTT
TRBJ1-2	15	few	.	TRBV28	CASSSPAREGHGYTF	TGTGCCAGCAGCTCCCCCGCTCGGGAGGGTCATGGCTACACCTTC
TRBJ1-6	18	.	.	TRBV7-6	CASSFSIAGRSYNSPLHF	TGTGCCAGCAGCTTTTCTATAGCAGGGCGCTCCTATAATTCACCCCTCCACTTT
TRBJ1-1	14	.	.	TRBV2	CASSELIGNTEAFF	TGTGCCAGCAGTGAATTAATTGGGAACACTGAAGCTTTCTTT
TRBJ1-1	14	few	TRBD1	TRBV12-3/TRBV12-4	CASSIQGRGTEAFF	TGTGCCAGCAGCATACAGGGGCGAGGAACTGAAGCTTTCTTT
TRBJ1-2	15	few	TRBD1	TRBV7-9	CASSVGQGVTKGYTF	TGTGCCAGCAGCGTCGGACAGGGCGTTACGAAGGGCTACACCTTC
TRBJ2-1	17	many	.	TRBV20-1	CSARDRVAVWSYNEQFF	TGCAGTGCTAGAGATCGAGTCGCGGTTTGGTCCTACAATGAGCAGTTCTTC
TRBJ2-7	14	many	TRBD1	TRBV4-1	CASSRPGQSYEQYF	TGCGCCAGCAGCCGGCCGGGACAGTCCTACGAGCAGTACTTC
TRBJ2-3	17	.	.	TRBV3-1	CASSPPSAGLGTDTQYF	TGTGCCAGCAGCCCCCCCTCGGCGGGACTGGGGACAGATACGCAGTATTTT
TRBJ2-2	14	.	.	TRBV28	CASTGALNTGELFF	TGTGCCAGCACAGGGGCATTGAACACCGGGGAGCTGTTTTTT
TRBJ2-3	13	many	.	TRBV24-1	CATSDWGTDTQYF	TGTGCCACCAGTGATTGGGGCACAGATACGCAGTATTTT
TRBJ2-1	13	.	.	TRBV3-1	CASSQDSHNEQFF	TGTGCCAGCAGCCAGGACAGCCACAATGAGCAGTTCTTC
TRBJ1-1	14	.	.	TRBV5-1	CASSSSVAVSEAFF	TGCGCCAGCAGCTCCTCGGTAGCAGTTAGTGAAGCTTTCTTT